Below are 23 T cell receptor beta chains sequenced from a single sample in a study of T-cell memory formation after mild COVID-19. Each CDR3 protein gets one entry after TCRdb re-called the 5' RACE reads with MiXCR. The sample yields approximately 580,000 distinct CDR3 sequences, roughly 20% seen once. Sequenced: PBMCs or a T cell subset sorted from them (not recorded which). Every receptor here comes from an adult woman who had mild COVID-19 (a few samples of this study predate the infection). Cell type and time point are not known.

This clonotype was detected only a few times. The V and J genes are TRBV28 and TRBJ2-5; 8 nucleotides agree with TRBD2. There are 15 residues in the CDR3. The V and J ends lost 6 bases and 5 bases, in that order; junction bases with no gene match: 11. Germline CDR1 is MDHEN and CDR2 is SYDVKM. As DNA, the CDR3 is TGTGCCAGCAGCCCCGGGGGGGGCCTACTGGAGACCCAGTACTTC. This gives the protein CASSPGGGLLETQYF.

This clonotype was counted between two and nine times. The CDR3 spells CASSPSTGRGGQETQYF. CDR3 bases: TGTGCCAGCAGCCCGTCGACAGGGAGGGGCGGCCAAGAGACCCAGTACTTC. The J gene is TRBJ2-5, the V gene TRBV7-3; D may match TRBD1 or TRBD2 (7 bases each). The CDR3 totals 17 residues. Deletions cut 5 bases from V and 1 base from J, with 20 bases between. The V gene's germline CDR1 is SGHTA and CDR2 FQGTGA.

The chain uses TRBV19 and TRBJ2-7; the match to TRBD2 covers 7 bases. Germline CDR1 reads LNHDA; CDR2 reads SQIVND (reference sequence). CDR3 length equals 15 residues. Trimming took 6 bases from V and 3 from J; bases not matched to a gene: 11. The CDR3 is CASSPLGGEVYEQYF. CDR3 bases: TGTGCCAGTAGCCCCTTGGGGGGGGAGGTCTACGAGCAGTACTTC.

This clonotype was counted between two and nine times. The J gene is TRBJ1-4, the V gene TRBV7-9; D is undetermined. The V gene lost 5 bases and the J gene lost 7 bases, with 23 bases spanning the gap. This CDR3 comprises 17 residues. From germline, CDR1 is SEHNR and CDR2 FQNEAQ (reference sequence). CDR3 DNA: TGTGCCAGCAGCCGACCCAGTGGAGGGAGAAGTCTTGAAAAACTGTTTTTT. Translating it yields CASSRPSGGRSLEKLFF.

There are a few counts of this clonotype. CDR3 in DNA: TGCGCCAGCAGCCAAGATCACGCAGGGGGCTTGATTGGTGGCTACACCTTC. Translation: CASSQDHAGGLIGGYTF. The chain has TRBV4-1 and TRBJ1-2; TRBD1 matches 8 bases. This CDR3 has 17 residues. Germline CDR1 and CDR2: MGHRA and YSYEKL. The ends lost 0 bases at V and 7 bases at J; junction bases unmatched: 13.

This clonotype was counted only a few times. The chain links TRBV4-1 to TRBJ2-1; possibly TRBD1 for D (5 bases). Trimming took 0 bases from V and 9 from J, leaving 9 bases between them. Germline-derived CDR1 and CDR2 are MGHRA and YSYEKL. This CDR3 has 13 amino acids. In DNA, the CDR3 is TGCGCCAGCAGCCAAGATAGGGGCCGTGAGCAGTTCTTC. Its translation is CASSQDRGREQFF.

V and J are TRBV21-1 and TRBJ1-2. TRBV21-1 is a documented pseudogene. The CDR3 extends over 13 amino acids. DNA of the CDR3: TGTGCCAGCAGCAAACGGAAGGAAGGCGGCTACACCTTC. Amino acids: CASSKRKEGGYTF.

This clonotype was counted only a few times. The V call is TRBV20-1, the J call TRBJ2-5, with 7 bases that match TRBD1. The CDR3 contains 14 residues. The J segment lost 3 bases and the V segment lost 5 bases, leaving 9 bases of the junction unmatched. Germline V gene sequence: CDR1 DFQATT, CDR2 SNEGSKA (reference sequence). This chain's CDR3 is CSASDRVRKETQYF. CDR3 coding DNA: TGCAGTGCTTCAGACAGGGTCAGAAAAGAGACCCAGTACTTC.

This clonotype has more than one count but fewer than ten. The DNA for the CDR3 is TGCGCCAGCAGCTTGGCCTACCTGGGAGGGAATTCACCCCTCCACTTT. Translating it yields CASSLAYLGGNSPLHF. V usage is TRBV5-1 and J usage is TRBJ1-6, with unresolved D. The germline V gene encodes CDR1 SGHRS and CDR2 YFSETQ. This CDR3 contains 16 residues. Deletions cut 0 bases from V and 7 bases from J, with 14 bases between.

This chain uses TRBV7-9 with TRBJ1-1; TRBD1 might be the D (5 bases). This CDR3 contains 15 residues. The ends were cut back, 1 base at V and 4 bases at J, with 13 bases in the middle. CDR1 SEHNR and CDR2 FQNEAQ come from the germline V gene (reference sequence). CDR3 sequence reads: CASSLGTTLGTEAFF. DNA for the CDR3: TGTGCCAGCAGCTTAGGGACAACCTTGGGCACTGAAGCTTTCTTT.

The V call is TRBV9, the J call TRBJ2-5, with TRBD2 matching over 7 bases. From germline, CDR1 is SGDLS and CDR2 YYNGEE. The V segment lost 0 bases and the J segment 5 bases; nucleotides outside the gene matches: 10. This CDR3 contains 16 residues. CDR3 loop: CASSVEEGGPWETQYF. Written as DNA, the CDR3 is TGTGCCAGCAGCGTAGAAGAGGGAGGGCCCTGGGAGACCCAGTACTTC.

V and J are TRBV11-2 and TRBJ1-1; possible D gene TRBD1, 5 bases. The V and J ends lost 6 bases and 0 bases respectively, with 17 bases between them. CDR3 length: 16 amino acids. Germline CDR1 is SGHAT and CDR2 is FQNNGV. This CDR3 reads CASSRFTGTMNTEAFF. CDR3 in DNA: TGTGCCAGCAGTCGGTTCACCGGGACCATGAACACTGAAGCTTTCTTT.

The sample holds a few counts of this clonotype. The rearrangement uses TRBV7-6 and TRBJ1-6; the D gene is possibly TRBD1 (5 bases). CDR1 and CDR2 from the germline V gene are SGHVS and FNYEAQ. CDR3 length: 15 residues. Between the trimmed V and J ends, which lost 1 base and 8 bases, there was a span of 12 bases. DNA of the CDR3: TGTGCCAGCAGCTTAGAGCCGCAGGGCGATTCACCCCTCCACTTT. This sequence encodes CASSLEPQGDSPLHF.

The rearrangement uses TRBV7-3 and TRBJ2-1; 7 nucleotides line up with TRBD1. This CDR3 has 16 amino acids. Germline CDR1 is SGHTA and CDR2 is FQGTGA. V trimming: 3 bases; J trimming: 1 base; junction bases outside the gene matches: 6. In nucleotides, the CDR3 is TGTGCCAGCAGCTTTTCGGGACAGAATTCCTACAATGAGCAGTTCTTC. It encodes CASSFSGQNSYNEQFF.

The chain carries TRBV29-1 and TRBJ1-2; a weak D match, TRBD1 (5 bases). The CDR3 spans 12 residues. V was pared by 4 bases and J by 8 bases, with 14 bases between. Per germline, CDR1 SQVTM and CDR2 ANQGSEA. The CDR3 loop reads CSVVEPGAGYTF. The CDR3 DNA reads as TGCAGCGTTGTTGAGCCCGGGGCCGGCTACACCTTC.

This clonotype was seen only a few times. The J gene is TRBJ1-2, the V gene TRBV5-4; TRBD1 matches at 10 bases. Germline trimming cut 4 bases from V and 3 bases from J; bases unmatched to any gene: 3. Germline values: CDR1 SGHNT, CDR2 YYREEE (reference sequence). The CDR3 runs to 14 residues. CDR3 bases: TGTGCCAGCAGCATGACAGGGGGCGACTATGGCTACACCTTC. Translated: CASSMTGGDYGYTF.

The CDR3 DNA follows: TGTGCCAGCAGTTTAAGCGGGGACGCTGGGGCCAACGTCCTGACTTTC. Translating gives CASSLSGDAGANVLTF. This rearrangement joins TRBV12-3 or TRBV12-4 to TRBJ2-6; 7 bases are shared with TRBD2. The CDR3 extends over 16 amino acids. V dropped 2 bases and J dropped 2; count of bases not matched to a gene: 3.

Of note for this clonotype: A junction end diverges from the germline sequence, so it may reflect a read error. The chain has TRBV12-3 or TRBV12-4 and TRBJ1-6, with D hard to call. The CDR3 sequence is 15 residues long. CDR3 sequence: CASSFGGSHNSPLHF. The CDR3 DNA follows: TGTGCCAGCAGTTTCGGCGGCTCCCATAATTCACCCCTCCACTTT.

V and J are TRBV24-1 and TRBJ2-2, with no clear D. Germline loops: CDR1 KGHDR, CDR2 SFDVKD. Deletions cut 6 bases from V and 4 bases from J, with 5 bases between. This CDR3 is 12 amino acids long. The CDR3 DNA reads TGTGCCACCAGTTTCCTCACCGGGGAGCTGTTTTTT. Amino acid sequence: CATSFLTGELFF.

This clonotype was counted between two and nine times. The CDR3 DNA is TGTGCCAGCAGTTACTGGGACAGAGGCACAGATACGCAGTATTTT. Protein product: CASSYWDRGTDTQYF. The chain carries TRBV6-2 or TRBV6-3 and TRBJ2-3; 7 bases map to TRBD1. V shed 1 base and J 1 base; nucleotides not matched to a gene: 2. The V gene's germline CDR1 is MNHEY and CDR2 SVGEGT. The CDR3 contains 15 residues.

In its sample, this clonotype was seen a few times. The CDR3 DNA is TGTGCCAGTAGTCTTCGGGCCTACACTGAAGCTTTCTTT. It is translated as CASSLRAYTEAFF. This chain uses TRBV19 with TRBJ1-1, with D unclear. In germline, CDR1 is LNHDA, CDR2 SQIVND (reference sequence). V was cut by 5 bases and J by 3 bases, with 10 bases left in between. This CDR3 spans 13 amino acids.

V is TRBV20-1 and J is TRBJ2-2, with 7 bases matching TRBD2. Germline V gene lookup returns CDR1 DFQATT and CDR2 SNEGSKA (reference sequence). J lost 2 bases, V lost 4 bases, and 10 bases had no gene match. The CDR3 consists of 16 residues. The chain's CDR3 is CSATPTSTSNTGELFF. The DNA of the CDR3 is TGCAGTGCTACGCCGACTAGCACCAGCAACACCGGGGAGCTGTTTTTT.

The chain links TRBV7-6 to TRBJ2-7, with D possibly matching TRBD2 (7 bases). CDR1 and CDR2 from the germline V gene are SGHVS and FNYEAQ. The ends were cut back, 1 base at V and 1 base at J, with 17 bases in the middle. CDR3 length equals 17 residues. The CDR3 protein is CASSLVGGGHNSYEQYF. The CDR3 nucleotides are TGTGCCAGCAGCTTAGTCGGCGGGGGCCACAATTCCTACGAGCAGTACTTC.